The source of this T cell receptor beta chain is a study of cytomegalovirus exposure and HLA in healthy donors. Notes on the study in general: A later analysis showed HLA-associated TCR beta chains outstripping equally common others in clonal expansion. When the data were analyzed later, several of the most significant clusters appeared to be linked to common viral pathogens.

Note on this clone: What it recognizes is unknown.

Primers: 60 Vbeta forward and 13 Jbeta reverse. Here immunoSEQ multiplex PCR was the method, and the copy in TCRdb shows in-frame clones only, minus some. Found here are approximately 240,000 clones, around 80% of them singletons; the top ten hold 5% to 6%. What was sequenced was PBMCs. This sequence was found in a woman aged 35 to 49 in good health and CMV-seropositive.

The CDR3 is CASSQARVTDTQYF. The DNA of the CDR3 is TGTGCCAGCAGCCAAGCGAGGGTCACAGATACGCAGTATTTT. V gene TRBV14 combines with J gene TRBJ2-3, with a tentative D call TRBD2 (5 bases). Germline values: CDR1 SGHDN, CDR2 FVKESK. This CDR3 is built from 14 residues. V lost 1 base to trimming and J lost 2 bases, with 7 bases between them.